The 23 T cell receptor beta chains below were found in one sample sequenced in a study of technical replicates of blood from a few donors. Generated by immunoSEQ multiplex PCR, the TCRdb table keeps only in-frame clones and is missing some. The repertoire holds around 30,000 clones, with about 92% as singletons. The sequencing sample was made of PBMCs. The source is a human donor in good health. Some clones in this sample may be carry-over from other donors' samples.

The J gene is TRBJ1-2, the V gene TRBV14; maybe TRBD1 (5 bases). Germline V lookup: CDR1 SGHDN, CDR2 FVKESK. V lost 0 bases, J lost 3 bases, and 8 bases lay in between. The CDR3 extends over 14 amino acids. CDR3 nucleotides: TGTGCCAGCAGCCAAGACAGGGCCGACTATGGCTACACCTTC. It translates to CASSQDRADYGYTF.

The CDR3 here is CASSLASGIYEQYF. As DNA, the CDR3 is TGTGCCAGCAGCTTAGCGTCAGGGATATACGAGCAGTACTTC. The rearrangement uses TRBV7-2 and TRBJ2-7; tentative D call: TRBD1 (5 bases). Germline V gene data show CDR1 as SGHTA and CDR2 as FQGNSA. V was shortened by 0 bases and J by 4 bases, with 10 bases between the two germline ends. The CDR3 is 14 residues long.

This sequence joins TRBV2 and TRBJ1-2; the match to TRBD1 covers 10 bases. The CDR3 sequence is 13 residues long. The germline gives CDR1 SNHLY, CDR2 FYNNEI. The J segment lost 3 bases and the V segment lost 6 bases, leaving 1 base of the junction unmatched. The CDR3 coding sequence is TGTGCCAGCAGAGGGACAGGGGACTATGGCTACACCTTC. As protein: CASRGTGDYGYTF.

This clone was found once. The chain is built from TRBV4-3 and TRBJ2-7, with D perhaps TRBD2 (7 bases). There are 18 residues in the CDR3. V gave up 0 bases and J gave up 2 bases, with 20 bases separating them. CDR1 LGHNA and CDR2 YSLEER come from the germline V gene. DNA for the CDR3: TGCGCCAGCAGCCAAGAGGGCTTCAGATCGGGGGGCACCTACGAGCAGTACTTC. Translating it yields CASSQEGFRSGGTYEQYF.

This chain links TRBV13 with TRBJ2-1; D remains ambiguous. Germline V lookup: CDR1 PRHDT, CDR2 FYEKMQ (reference sequence). V lost 4 bases and J lost 8, with 9 bases in between. This CDR3 is 12 amino acids long. CDR3 loop: CASSSPVDEQFF. Here the CDR3 DNA reads TGTGCCAGCAGCTCCCCAGTCGATGAGCAGTTCTTC.

This chain uses TRBV6-1 with TRBJ1-3; the D gene is possibly TRBD1 (5 bases). The CDR3 has 15 residues. V shed 8 bases and J shed 0 bases, with 14 bases lying between them. Germline-derived CDR1 and CDR2 are MNHNS and SASEGT. The CDR3 sequence: CASGRGLISGNTIYF. The CDR3 nucleotides read TGTGCCAGCGGGCGGGGCCTCATCTCTGGAAACACCATATATTTT.

This sequence joins TRBV7-8 and TRBJ1-1; D uncertain. The CDR3 is 14 amino acids. Germline-derived CDR1 and CDR2 are SGHVS and FQNEAQ. Trimming left V 5 bases short and J 3 bases short, with 13 bases between. The chain's CDR3 is CASSRGMGYTEAFF. CDR3 nucleotide sequence: TGTGCCAGCAGCCGAGGGATGGGGTACACTGAAGCTTTCTTT.

The chain joins TRBV9 to TRBJ1-6; tentative D call: TRBD1 (5 bases). Trimming shortened V by 3 bases and J by 10 bases, and 17 bases separated the two germline ends. The CDR3 length is 15 residues. Per germline, CDR1 SGDLS and CDR2 YYNGEE. In DNA form, the CDR3 reads TGTGCCAGCAGCGCAATACAGGAAAGGGGATCACCCCTCCACTTT. This codes for CASSAIQERGSPLHF.

The V call is TRBV11-2, the J call TRBJ1-4; 8 bases fit TRBD1. There are 15 residues in the CDR3. V lost 5 bases and J lost 7; bases outside the gene matches: 9. Germline CDR1 and CDR2: SGHAT and FQNNGV. CDR3 residues: CASSPFWTGSEKLFF. CDR3 DNA sequence: TGTGCCAGCAGCCCATTCTGGACAGGGTCTGAAAAACTGTTTTTT.

The V call is TRBV7-2, the J call TRBJ2-7, with TRBD2 matching 8 bases. Germline lookup yields CDR1 SGHTA and CDR2 FQGNSA. J was trimmed by 3 bases and V by 5 bases; bases with no gene match: 9. The CDR3 covers 15 residues. CDR3 amino acids: CASSPRGGDRYEQYF. The CDR3 bases are TGTGCCAGCAGCCCACGGGGGGGGGACCGCTACGAGCAGTACTTC.

The chain recombines TRBV30 with TRBJ1-2; a weak D match, TRBD1 (6 bases). Germline-derived CDR1 and CDR2 are GTSNPN and SVGIG (reference sequence). The CDR3 has 13 residues. The V end lost 1 base, the J end lost 6 bases, and 12 bases lay between the germline ends. The CDR3 region has the DNA TGTGCCTGGAGTGGATCAACAGGGAATGGCTACACCTTC. The encoded protein is CAWSGSTGNGYTF.

This rearrangement joins TRBV5-1 to TRBJ2-3; weak D call: TRBD2 (5 bases). CDR3 length equals 16 residues. V was shortened by 1 base and J by 2 bases, with 14 bases between the two germline ends. The germline V gene encodes CDR1 SGHRS and CDR2 YFSETQ. Written as DNA, the CDR3 is TGCGCCAGCAGCTTGCCCGAGGGCTCCAACACAGATACGCAGTATTTT. It specifies CASSLPEGSNTDTQYF.

The chain uses TRBV4-1 and TRBJ2-1; 13 nucleotides match TRBD2. The CDR3 length is 16 residues. CDR1 is MGHRA and CDR2 is YSYEKL in the germline V gene. The V gene end was trimmed by 5 bases and the J gene end by 7 bases; junction bases not matched to a gene: 8. CDR3 sequence reads: CASSSRLAGGSNEQFF. CDR3 DNA: TGCGCCAGCAGCTCTCGACTAGCGGGAGGTTCGAATGAGCAGTTCTTC.

CDR3 in amino acids: CASSQDRSGSLYEQYF. The CDR3 bases are TGCGCCAGCAGCCAAGATCGGAGCGGGAGCCTATACGAGCAGTACTTC. This chain joins TRBV4-3 and TRBJ2-7; 8 nucleotides agree with TRBD2. Germline CDR1 LGHNA, CDR2 YSLEER. V lost 0 bases, J lost 4 bases, and 8 bases stayed unmatched. This CDR3 is built from 16 residues.

V usage is TRBV10-3 and J usage is TRBJ1-5; unclear D gene. Germline CDR1 and CDR2: ENHRY and SYGVKD. The CDR3 length is 14 residues. CDR3 protein: CASSSEGSNQPQHF. CDR3 nucleotides: TGTGCTAGTTCAAGCGAGGGAAGCAATCAGCCCCAGCATTTT.

This chain connects TRBV4-1 to TRBJ1-2, with D tentatively TRBD1 (6 bases). The CDR3 runs 17 residues. Germline CDR1 and CDR2: MGHRA and YSYEKL. V lost 3 bases and J 4 bases, leaving 21 bases between the germline ends. The CDR3 protein is CASSHPTTDSNFYGYTF. CDR3 bases: TGCGCCAGCAGCCACCCAACCACGGACAGCAACTTCTATGGCTACACCTTC.

This clone was counted a few times. The chain combines TRBV5-1 with TRBJ2-5; D remains unclear. Germline CDR1 reads SGHRS; CDR2 reads YFSETQ. The CDR3 runs to 12 residues. V was clipped by 0 bases and J by 5 bases, with 5 bases between them. CDR3 region: CASSLAVETQYF. CDR3 bases: TGCGCCAGCAGCTTGGCTGTTGAGACCCAGTACTTC.

This rearrangement joins TRBV27 to TRBJ2-7, with TRBD2 as a possible D gene (5 bases). Trimming took 5 bases from V and 1 from J, leaving 21 bases between them. Germline CDR1 reads MNHEY; CDR2 reads SMNVEV (reference sequence). This CDR3 spans 17 amino acids. CDR3 DNA sequence: TGTGCCAGCAGTCCCCTCTCGTTAGCGCGCATGTCCTACGAGCAGTACTTC. This codes for CASSPLSLARMSYEQYF.

The chain is built from TRBV2 and TRBJ1-3, with D unresolved. The V end lost 5 bases, the J end lost 6 bases, and 8 bases lay between the germline ends. CDR1 SNHLY and CDR2 FYNNEI come from the germline V gene. The CDR3 consists of 12 residues. CDR3: CASSFSLNTIYF. DNA of the CDR3: TGTGCCAGCAGTTTCAGTTTAAACACCATATATTTT.

The DNA of the CDR3 is TGTGCCAGCAGCCCACCGGGACTACCTTGGGATGAGCAGTTCTTC. Translation: CASSPPGLPWDEQFF. The gene calls are TRBV7-9 and TRBJ2-1, with 7 bases matching TRBD2. Germline V CDR1 and CDR2: SEHNR, FQNEAQ (reference sequence). With V trimmed by 5 bases and J by 8 bases, 12 bases remained unmatched. CDR3 length: 15 amino acids.

This chain uses TRBV5-1 with TRBJ2-5, with D maybe TRBD1 (6 bases). The CDR3 consists of 16 residues. V was clipped by 3 bases and J by 3 bases, with 18 bases between them. Germline-derived CDR1 and CDR2 are SGHRS and YFSETQ. The chain's CDR3 is CASSSQQGLREETQYF. Written as DNA, the CDR3 is TGCGCCAGCAGCTCCCAGCAGGGGTTGAGGGAAGAGACCCAGTACTTC.

CDR3 loop: CAISTGNTEAFF. The CDR3 DNA reads as TGTGCCATTTCTACCGGGAACACTGAAGCTTTCTTT. This chain uses TRBV10-3 with TRBJ1-1, with D hard to call. The V and J ends lost 9 bases and 1 base respectively, with 9 bases between them. The CDR3 length is 12 residues. Per the germline V gene, CDR1 is ENHRY and CDR2 is SYGVKD.

This rearrangement joins TRBV14 to TRBJ1-1, with a tentative D call TRBD1 (6 bases). Germline lookup yields CDR1 SGHDN and CDR2 FVKESK. Deletions cut 4 bases from V and 7 bases from J, with 13 bases between. The CDR3 runs 13 residues. The CDR3 bases are TGTGCCAGCAGCCCAGCCAGGGGCCATGAAGCTTTCTTT. This encodes CASSPARGHEAFF.